Each of the 22 T cell receptor beta chains below was sequenced from the same sample in a study of molecular identifiers for immune sequencing clone quantification. MiXCR, applied by TCRdb to the PCR reads, yields one record per CDR3 protein. Of 300,000 to 400,000 distinct CDR3 sequences in the sample, 20% to 25% are singletons; the top ten hold roughly 0.86%. The specimen was naive CD8+ T cells from blood, with Jurkat cell RNA spiked in. As for subset: FACS-sorted CD8+CD4-CCR7+CD45RA+ naive T cells. These receptors all come from a human donor in good health. Some libraries in this study had Jurkat cell RNA spiked in.

There are many counts of this clonotype. J is TRBJ1-2 and V is TRBV5-1; possible D gene TRBD1, 5 bases. Trimming removed 4 bases from V and 3 bases from J, with 10 bases in between. This CDR3 has 13 residues. Germline values: CDR1 SGHRS, CDR2 YFSETQ. In DNA form, the CDR3 reads TGCGCCAGCAGCCTGGACAACCACTATGGCTACACCTTC. Translating it yields CASSLDNHYGYTF.

This clonotype was found once. This sequence may be a read error, since a much larger clone differs from it by one base. The V and J genes are TRBV5-6 and TRBJ2-7; the D gene is possibly TRBD2 (5 bases). Germline loops: CDR1 SGHDT, CDR2 YYEEEE. The CDR3 runs to 11 residues. In nucleotides, the CDR3 is TGTGCCAGCAGCTCGCCTTGGGAGCAGTGCTTC. Encoded protein: CASSSPWEQCF.

This clonotype appeared many times. This chain links TRBV4-3 with TRBJ2-7; no reliable D call. The CDR3 covers 13 residues. V was trimmed by 0 bases and J by 3 bases, leaving 6 bases between them. CDR1 is LGHNA and CDR2 is YSLEER in the germline V gene. For the CDR3, the DNA is TGCGCCAGCAGCCAAGAATTCCGCTACGAGCAGTACTTC. This gives the protein CASSQEFRYEQYF.

This clonotype was picked up many times. CDR3 amino acids: CASVSLNTEAFF. The CDR3 region has the DNA TGTGCCAGCGTGAGCTTGAACACTGAAGCTTTCTTT. The chain joins TRBV2 to TRBJ1-1, with unresolved D. Trimming took off 8 bases at V and 0 bases at J, with 7 bases between the two ends. Germline V CDR1 and CDR2: SNHLY, FYNNEI. There are 12 residues in the CDR3. The full variable domain, with the rest looked up from reference TRBV2 and TRBJ1-1, is EPEVTQTPSHQVTQMGQEVILRCVPISNHLYFYWYRQILGQKVEFLVSFYNNEISEKSEIFDDQFSVERPDGSNFTLKIRSTKLEDSAMYFCASVSLNTEAFFGQGTRLTVV.

This clonotype was counted many times. The chain joins TRBV4-1 to TRBJ1-2, with a weak D call TRBD1 (6 bases). Trimming took off 4 bases at V and 8 bases at J, with 17 bases between the two ends. Germline loops: CDR1 MGHRA, CDR2 YSYEKL. This CDR3 spans 14 amino acids. The CDR3 protein is CASSPATGLGGYTF. The DNA for the CDR3 is TGCGCCAGCAGCCCCGCGACAGGTCTTGGGGGCTACACCTTC.

For this clonotype: A much more abundant neighbour one base away suggests this may be a read error. This chain uses TRBV5-6 with TRBJ2-1, with TRBD1 identical over 8 bases. This CDR3 spans 16 amino acids. Germline CDR1 reads SGHDT; CDR2 reads YYEEEE. The V and J ends lost 2 bases and 3 bases, in that order; junction bases with no gene match: 7. This CDR3 reads CASSFGGRGRYNEQFF. Here the CDR3 DNA reads TGTGCCAGCAGCTTCGGAGGCAGGGGGCGCTACAATGAGCAGTTCTTC.

This clonotype was seen only a few times. This chain uses TRBV4-1 with TRBJ2-1; TRBD2 matches 11 bases. The CDR3 is made up of 16 amino acids. CDR1 and CDR2 (germline): MGHRA, YSYEKL. J was trimmed by 9 bases and V by 0 bases; bases with no gene match: 7. The CDR3 nucleotides are TGCGCCAGCAGCCAAGAAACTAGCGGGAGAGGTGTTGAGCAGTTCTTC. This sequence encodes CASSQETSGRGVEQFF.

This clonotype was picked up many times. The V gene is TRBV12-3 or TRBV12-4, the J gene TRBJ2-3; D might be TRBD1 (6 bases). There are 18 residues in the CDR3. V dropped 6 bases and J dropped 2 bases, with 24 bases sitting between them. The CDR3 protein is CASSISPGHDIVTDTQYF. Written as DNA, the CDR3 is TGTGCCAGCAGCATTAGTCCGGGACACGATATCGTCACAGATACGCAGTATTTT.

This clonotype showed up many times. The rearrangement links TRBV6-5 to TRBJ1-1, with D possibly being TRBD1 (5 bases). This CDR3 contains 16 residues. The V end was cut by 0 bases, the J end by 1 base, with 12 bases between. Germline lookup yields CDR1 MNHEY and CDR2 SVGAGI. As DNA, the CDR3 is TGTGCCAGCAGTTACTCTGAGGGACTGAGGAACACTGAAGCTTTCTTT. Protein sequence: CASSYSEGLRNTEAFF.

This clonotype came up once. A much larger clone sits a single nucleotide away, making a read error possible. The V and J genes are TRBV4-3 and TRBJ2-5, with 8 bases identical to TRBD2. This CDR3 comprises 16 residues. The junction had 8 bases not matched to a gene; V was cut back by 0 bases and J by 5 bases. CDR1 is LGHNA, CDR2 YSLEER, per germline. Written as DNA, the CDR3 is TGCGCCAGCAGCCAAGATTTGAGCGGGAGTACGGAGACCCAGTACTTC. Its protein product is CASSQDLSGSTETQYF.

This clonotype was picked up many times. The CDR3 bases are TGTGCCAGCAGCCAGGGGACAGGGATGGGAGATACGCAGTATTTT. Translation: CASSQGTGMGDTQYF. The chain links TRBV4-2 to TRBJ2-3, with 9 bases lining up with TRBD1. CDR3 size: 15 residues. V trimming: 3 bases; J trimming: 5 bases; junction bases outside the gene matches: 6. Germline lookup yields CDR1 LGHNA and CDR2 YNFKEQ.

Concerning this clonotype: This may arise from a read error, as a much more abundant clone is one base away. The V gene is TRBV6-5, the J gene TRBJ1-6; D is undetermined. This CDR3 has 13 amino acids. CDR1 is MNHEY, CDR2 SVGAGI, per germline. The CDR3 reads CASSSSEGSPLRF. The CDR3 DNA follows: TGTGCCAGCAGTTCCAGCGAGGGATCACCCCTCCGCTTT.

The chain employs TRBV20-1 and TRBJ1-1; TRBD1 matches 7 bases. The germline gives CDR1 DFQATT, CDR2 SNEGSKA (reference sequence). The CDR3 length is 15 residues. With 0 bases clipped from V and 7 bases from J, the junction kept 11 bases outside the gene matches. CDR3 region: CSARETGQTHFEAFF. The CDR3 nucleotides read TGCAGTGCTAGAGAGACGGGACAGACCCATTTTGAAGCTTTCTTT.

This clonotype was picked up many times. The chain has TRBV7-9 and TRBJ2-4; D is possibly TRBD1 or TRBD2 (5 bases each). V shed 6 bases and J shed 8 bases, with 23 bases lying between them. This CDR3 spans 16 amino acids. Per the germline V gene, CDR1 is SEHNR and CDR2 is FQNEAQ (reference sequence). This CDR3 is CASRHAIRGAEDIQYF. Written as DNA, the CDR3 is TGTGCCAGCAGACACGCCATTCGAGGGGCCGAGGACATTCAGTACTTC.

With regard to this clonotype: A clone one base away is much larger, so this may be a read error. This chain uses TRBV28 with TRBJ2-7, with D perhaps assigned TRBD1 or TRBD2 (6 bases each). This CDR3 region has 15 residues. CDR1 and CDR2 from the germline V gene are MDHEN and SYDVKM. The CDR3, as DNA: TGTGTCAGCAGTGACCCGGGACACGGGGGCTACGAGCAGTACTTC. It encodes CVSSDPGHGGYEQYF.

Many counts were recorded for this clonotype. CDR3 bases: TGTGCCAGCAGCGCTCCGAGCTCCTACGAGCAGTACTTC. Residues: CASSAPSSYEQYF. This sequence joins TRBV4-2 and TRBJ2-7; no firm D call. The ends were cut back, 5 bases at V and 0 bases at J, with 8 bases in the middle. Germline CDR1 LGHNA, CDR2 YNFKEQ. The CDR3 sequence is 13 residues long.

Regarding this clonotype: A single base separates this from a much larger clone, so it may be a read error. This chain joins TRBV6-5 and TRBJ1-5; possibly TRBD1 for D (5 bases). The V gene's germline CDR1 is MNHEY and CDR2 SVGAGI. The CDR3 contains 14 residues. CDR3 in DNA: TGTGCCAGCAGTGACAGCTATAGCAGTCAGCCCCAGCATTTT. Protein sequence: CASSDSYSSQPQHF.

Of note for this clonotype: The junction differs from germline at one of its ends, possibly a read error. The chain links TRBV7-9 to TRBJ2-7; 10 nucleotides match TRBD1. Per the germline V gene, CDR1 is SEHNR and CDR2 is FQNEAQ (reference sequence). The CDR3 contains 16 residues. CDR3 region: CAGSPTGTGDRYEQYF. The CDR3 DNA reads as TGTGCCGGCAGCCCGACCGGGACAGGGGACCGCTACGAGCAGTACTTC. Combining the CDR3 with reference TRBV7-9 and TRBJ2-7 gives the whole variable domain DTGVSQNPRHKITKRGQNVTFRCDPISEHNRLYWYRQTLGQGPEFLTYFQNEAQLEKSRLLSDRFSAERPKGSFSTLEIQRTEQGDSAMYLCAGSPTGTGDRYEQYFGPGTRLTVT.

This clonotype was counted ten times or more. The chain has TRBV7-9 and TRBJ1-4; D remains ambiguous. Per germline, CDR1 SEHNR and CDR2 FQNEAQ (reference sequence). There are 16 residues in the CDR3. Trimming removed 1 base at V and 8 bases at J, with 17 bases between. The CDR3 bases are TGTGCCAGCAGCTTAGAAGTCGGAGGGTTCGGAGAAAAACTGTTTTTT. Translated: CASSLEVGGFGEKLFF.

On this clonotype itself: With a much larger clone just one base away, this may be a read error. The chain uses TRBV11-2 and TRBJ1-5; D uncertain. Germline V gives CDR1 SGHAT, CDR2 FQNNGV. CDR3 length equals 12 residues. The DNA for the CDR3 is TGTACCAGCAGCTTAGTTGGACAGCCCCAGCATTTT. Translation gives CTSSLVGQPQHF.

Ten or more counts support this clonotype. The chain combines TRBV27 with TRBJ1-1; 8 positions match TRBD1. CDR1 is MNHEY, CDR2 SMNVEV, per germline (reference sequence). CDR3 size: 13 residues. V shed 7 bases and J 4 bases; nucleotides not matched to a gene: 5. CDR3 nucleotides: TGTGCCAGCATGTCAGGGGGCTTCACTGAAGCTTTCTTT. Translating it yields CASMSGGFTEAFF.

This clonotype was recorded a few times. This rearrangement joins TRBV27 to TRBJ1-2, with D unresolved. With 5 bases removed from V and 2 bases from J, the gap between germline ends came to 15 bases. Germline CDR1 is MNHEY and CDR2 is SMNVEV (reference sequence). The CDR3 covers 15 residues. The DNA of the CDR3 is TGTGCCAGCAGTCCCTACCAAGAAAGAAACTATGGCTACACCTTC. This translates into CASSPYQERNYGYTF.